This TCR beta chain appears in the sequencing data of a study of human T cells and chemical hapten exposure. TCRdb ran MiXCR on the RACE reads and lists one entry per CDR3 protein. The table records around 380,000 distinct CDR3 sequences, more than 4.5% of them present only once. V was cut by 0 bases and J by 4 bases, with 16 bases left in between. Germline assignment: CDR1 DFQATT and CDR2 SNEGSKA (reference sequence). There are 16 residues in the CDR3. Indicated time point: patch test 1, 2 weeks after DPC sensitization. Treatment reported: therapeutic diphenylcyclopropenone sensitization with weekly scalp DPC.

This sequence joins TRBV20-1 and TRBJ2-1; D is perhaps TRBD1 (6 bases). This TCR derives from a woman between 50 and 59 years old with alopecia areata. Some clones in this sample may be carry-over from other donors' samples. The sample was whole blood, taken in connection with sensitization to the hapten diphenylcyclopropenone (DPC). The CDR3 sequence: CSARDDRSPTYNEQFF. Here the CDR3 DNA reads TGCAGTGCTAGAGACGACAGGAGCCCTACTTACAATGAGCAGTTCTTC.